The source of this TCR beta chain is a study of CD4 and CD8 cells across lung adenocarcinoma regions. TCRdb recomputed calls from the PCR reads with MiXCR, one row per CDR3 protein. The table lists approximately 3,000 distinct CDR3 sequences, roughly 64% of them singletons. This CDR3 is built from 13 residues. CDR1 and CDR2 from the germline V gene are MNHNS and SASEGT. Sequencing was done on a sample of CD4+ T cells from the margin of a lung tumor. This sequence was found in a female donor with lung adenocarcinoma. The CD4 and CD8 labels of this study may be unreliable. J is TRBJ2-1 and V is TRBV6-1; no definite D call. Gene TRBJ2-5 matches the end of the DNA better, so the J call may be wrong. The chain's CDR3 is CASSENVRETQYF. In nucleotides, the CDR3 is TGTGCCAGCAGTGAAAACGTTAGGGAGACCCAGTACTTC.